This T cell receptor beta chain was retrieved from a study of shared clonotypes between healthy human individuals. Splitting of CD4+ cells produced CD45RA+ naive and CD45RA-negative memory subsets. Remarks on this clone: Antigen unknown.

With 4 bases removed from V and 6 bases from J, the gap between germline ends came to 13 bases. There are 14 residues in the CDR3. Germline V gene lookup returns CDR1 MDHEN and CDR2 SYDVKM. The repertoire was sequenced with immunoSEQ multiplex PCR; TCRdb's copy has only in-frame clones and lacks some. The sample includes about 1 million clones, 70% to 80% seen only once; the top ten take about 1.5%. Study-level findings and limits: Richness estimates generally favored naive over memory subsets.

The chain has TRBV28 and TRBJ1-5, with a possible D match to TRBD1 (5 bases). Material for sequencing was memory CD4+ T cells sorted from blood. Subset noted: CD45RA-negative fraction. The TCR originated in a man aged 18 to 30 in good health. CDR3 nucleotides: TGTGCCAGCAGTTCTAGGCAGGGTCTTCAGCCCCAGCATTTT. Protein product: CASSSRQGLQPQHF. The full variable domain, with the rest looked up from reference TRBV28 and TRBJ1-5, is DVKVTQSSRYLVKRTGEKVFLECVQDMDHENMFWYRQDPGLGLRLIYFSYDVKMKEKGDIPEGYSVSREKKERFSLILESASTNQTSMYLCASSSRQGLQPQHFGDGTRLSIL.